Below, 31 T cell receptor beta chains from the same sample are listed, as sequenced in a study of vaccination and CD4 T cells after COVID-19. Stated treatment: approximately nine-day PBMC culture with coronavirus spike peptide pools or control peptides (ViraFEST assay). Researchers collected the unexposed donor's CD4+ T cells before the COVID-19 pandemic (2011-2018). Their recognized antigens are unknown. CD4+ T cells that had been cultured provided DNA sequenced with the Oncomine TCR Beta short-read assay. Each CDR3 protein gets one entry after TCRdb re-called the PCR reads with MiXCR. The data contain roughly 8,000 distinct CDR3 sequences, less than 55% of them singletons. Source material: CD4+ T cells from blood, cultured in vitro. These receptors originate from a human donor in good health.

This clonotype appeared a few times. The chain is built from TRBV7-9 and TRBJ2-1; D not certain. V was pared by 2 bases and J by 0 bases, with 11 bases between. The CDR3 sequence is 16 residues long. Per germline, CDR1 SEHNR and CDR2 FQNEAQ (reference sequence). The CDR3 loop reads CASSLYSLSSYNEQFF. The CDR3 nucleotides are TGTGCCAGCAGCTTATACTCCTTGAGCTCCTACAATGAGCAGTTCTTC.

The CDR3 reads CASSIDPGQGANGYTF. CDR3 sequence (DNA): TGTGCCAGTAGTATAGATCCGGGACAGGGGGCGAATGGCTACACCTTC. V is TRBV19 and J is TRBJ1-2, with 12 bases aligning to TRBD1. The CDR3 is 16 amino acids. V was clipped by 0 bases and J by 6 bases; unmatched bases: 5. The germline V gene encodes CDR1 LNHDA and CDR2 SQIVND (reference sequence). The full variable domain, its missing parts supplied by reference TRBV19 and TRBJ1-2, is DGGITQSPKYLFRKEGQNVTLSCEQNLNHDAMYWYRQDPGQGLRLIYYSQIVNDFQKGDIAEGYSVSREKKESFPLTVTSAQKNPTAFYLCASSIDPGQGANGYTFGSGTRLTVV.

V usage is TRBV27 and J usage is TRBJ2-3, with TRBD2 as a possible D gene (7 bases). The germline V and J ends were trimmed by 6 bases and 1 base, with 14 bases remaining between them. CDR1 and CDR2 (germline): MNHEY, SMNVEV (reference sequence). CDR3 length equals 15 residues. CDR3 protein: CASSFAGAGTDTQYF. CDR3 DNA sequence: TGTGCCAGCAGCTTCGCGGGGGCAGGCACAGATACGCAGTATTTT.

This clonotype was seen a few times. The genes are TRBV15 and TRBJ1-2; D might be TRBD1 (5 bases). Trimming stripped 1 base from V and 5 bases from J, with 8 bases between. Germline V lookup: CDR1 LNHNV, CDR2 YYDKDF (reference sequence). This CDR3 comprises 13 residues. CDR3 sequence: CATSRVRQYGYTF. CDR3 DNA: TGTGCCACCAGCAGAGTTAGACAGTATGGCTACACCTTC.

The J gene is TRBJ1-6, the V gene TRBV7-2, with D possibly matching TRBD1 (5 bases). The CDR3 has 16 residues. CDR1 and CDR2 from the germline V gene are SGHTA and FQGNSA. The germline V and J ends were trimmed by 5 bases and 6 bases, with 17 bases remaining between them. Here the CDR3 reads CASSPRGTGLNSPLHF. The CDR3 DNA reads TGTGCCAGCAGCCCGAGGGGTACGGGACTTAATTCACCCCTCCACTTT. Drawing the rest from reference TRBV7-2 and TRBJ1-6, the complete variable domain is GAGVSQSPSNKVTEKGKDVELRCDPISGHTALYWYRQSLGQGLEFLIYFQGNSAPDKSGLPSDRFSAERTGGSVSTLTIQRTQQEDSAVYLCASSPRGTGLNSPLHFGNGTRLTVT.

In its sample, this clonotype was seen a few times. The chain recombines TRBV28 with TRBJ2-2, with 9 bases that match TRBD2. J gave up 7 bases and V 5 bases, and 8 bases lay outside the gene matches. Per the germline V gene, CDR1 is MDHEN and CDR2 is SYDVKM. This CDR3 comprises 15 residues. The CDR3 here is CASSRGGATGGELFF. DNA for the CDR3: TGTGCCAGCAGTCGCGGGGGGGCAACGGGCGGGGAGCTGTTTTTT. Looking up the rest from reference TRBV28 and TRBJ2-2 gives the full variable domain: DVKVTQSSRYLVKRTGEKVFLECVQDMDHENMFWYRQDPGLGLRLIYFSYDVKMKEKGDIPEGYSVSREKKERFSLILESASTNQTSMYLCASSRGGATGGELFFGEGSRLTVL.

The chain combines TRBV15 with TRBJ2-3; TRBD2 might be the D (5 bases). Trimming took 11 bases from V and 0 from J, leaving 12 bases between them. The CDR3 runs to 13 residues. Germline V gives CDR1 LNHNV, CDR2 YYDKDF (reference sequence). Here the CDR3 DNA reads TGTGCCCTTAGACTAACTAGCACAGATACGCAGTATTTT. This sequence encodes CALRLTSTDTQYF.

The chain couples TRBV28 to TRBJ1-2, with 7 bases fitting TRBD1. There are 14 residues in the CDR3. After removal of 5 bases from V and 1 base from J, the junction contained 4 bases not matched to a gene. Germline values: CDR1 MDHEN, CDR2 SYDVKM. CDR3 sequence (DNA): TGTGCCAGCAGTACCGGGACAGATAACTATGGCTACACCTTC. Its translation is CASSTGTDNYGYTF.

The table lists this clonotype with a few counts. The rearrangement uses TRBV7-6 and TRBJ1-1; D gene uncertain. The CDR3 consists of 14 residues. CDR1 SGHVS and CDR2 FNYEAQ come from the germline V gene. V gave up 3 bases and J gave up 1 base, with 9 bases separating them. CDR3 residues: CASSLGRANTEAFF. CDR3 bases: TGTGCCAGCAGCTTGGGGAGGGCGAACACTGAAGCTTTCTTT.

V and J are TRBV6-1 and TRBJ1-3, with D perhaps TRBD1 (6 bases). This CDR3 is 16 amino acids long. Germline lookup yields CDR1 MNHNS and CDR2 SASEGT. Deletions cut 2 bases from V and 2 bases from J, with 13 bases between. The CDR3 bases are TGTGCCAGCAGTGAACCCGCAGGGACAACTGGAAACACCATATATTTT. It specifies CASSEPAGTTGNTIYF.

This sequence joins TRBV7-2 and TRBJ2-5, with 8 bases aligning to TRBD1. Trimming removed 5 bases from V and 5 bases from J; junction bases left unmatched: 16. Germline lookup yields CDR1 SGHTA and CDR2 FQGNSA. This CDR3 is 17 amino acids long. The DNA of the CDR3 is TGTGCCAGCAGCCGAACCCGGCCTGGACAGGGCTTTGAGACCCAGTACTTC. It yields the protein CASSRTRPGQGFETQYF.

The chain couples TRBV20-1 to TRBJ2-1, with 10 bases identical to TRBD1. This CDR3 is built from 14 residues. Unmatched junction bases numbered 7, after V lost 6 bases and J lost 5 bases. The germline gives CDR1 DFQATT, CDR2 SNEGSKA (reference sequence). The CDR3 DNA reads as TGCAGTGCCCTCGCAGGGACAGGGGACAATGAGCAGTTCTTC. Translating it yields CSALAGTGDNEQFF.

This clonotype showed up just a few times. This CDR3 is CASSPRYEQYF. DNA of the CDR3: TGTGCCAGCAGCCCCCGGTACGAGCAGTACTTC. This chain links TRBV7-2 with TRBJ2-7; unclear D gene. Germline lookup yields CDR1 SGHTA and CDR2 FQGNSA. V lost 5 bases and J 4 bases, leaving 6 bases between the germline ends. The CDR3 length is 11 residues.

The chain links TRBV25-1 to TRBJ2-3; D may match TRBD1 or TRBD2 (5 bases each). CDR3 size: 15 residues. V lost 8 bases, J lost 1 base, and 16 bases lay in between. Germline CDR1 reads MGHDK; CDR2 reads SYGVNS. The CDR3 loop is CASAPPGTGTDTQYF. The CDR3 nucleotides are TGTGCCAGCGCTCCTCCGGGGACGGGCACAGATACGCAGTATTTT.

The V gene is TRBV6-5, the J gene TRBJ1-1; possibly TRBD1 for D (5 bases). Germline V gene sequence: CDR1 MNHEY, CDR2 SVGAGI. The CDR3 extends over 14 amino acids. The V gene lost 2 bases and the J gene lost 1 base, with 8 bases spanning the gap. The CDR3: CASSYRQRNTEAFF. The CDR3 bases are TGTGCCAGCAGTTACCGACAGAGGAACACTGAAGCTTTCTTT.

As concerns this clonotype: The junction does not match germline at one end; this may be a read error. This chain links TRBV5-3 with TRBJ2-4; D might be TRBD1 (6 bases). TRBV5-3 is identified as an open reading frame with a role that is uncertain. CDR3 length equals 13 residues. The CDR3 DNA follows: TGTGCCAGAAGCCAGAAACTCCGGGACATAGATCACTTC. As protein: CARSQKLRDIDHF.

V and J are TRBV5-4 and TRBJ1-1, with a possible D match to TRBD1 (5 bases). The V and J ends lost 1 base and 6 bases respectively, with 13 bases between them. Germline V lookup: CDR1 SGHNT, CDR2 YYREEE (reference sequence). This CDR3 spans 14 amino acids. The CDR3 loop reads CASSLPGEGSEAFF. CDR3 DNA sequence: TGTGCCAGCAGCTTGCCGGGGGAGGGCTCTGAAGCTTTCTTT.

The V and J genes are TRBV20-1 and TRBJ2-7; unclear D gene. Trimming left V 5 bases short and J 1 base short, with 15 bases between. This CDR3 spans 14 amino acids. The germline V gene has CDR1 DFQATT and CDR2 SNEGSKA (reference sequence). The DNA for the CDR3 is TGCAGTGCTGCCCGTTCAGCCCTATCCTACGAGCAGTACTTC. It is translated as CSAARSALSYEQYF.

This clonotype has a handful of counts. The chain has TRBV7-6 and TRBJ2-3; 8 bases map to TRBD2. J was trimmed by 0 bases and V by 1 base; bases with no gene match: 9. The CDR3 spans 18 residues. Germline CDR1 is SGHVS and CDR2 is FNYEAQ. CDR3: CASSLEGGSGASTDTQYF. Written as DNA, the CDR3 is TGTGCCAGCAGCTTAGAAGGGGGTAGCGGGGCCAGCACAGATACGCAGTATTTT.

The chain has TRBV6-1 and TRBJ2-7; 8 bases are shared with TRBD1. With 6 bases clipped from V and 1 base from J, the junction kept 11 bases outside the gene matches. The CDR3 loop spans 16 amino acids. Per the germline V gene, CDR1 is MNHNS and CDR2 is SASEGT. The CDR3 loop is CASRGSGQAASYEQYF. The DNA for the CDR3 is TGTGCCAGCAGAGGGTCGGGACAGGCCGCTTCCTACGAGCAGTACTTC.

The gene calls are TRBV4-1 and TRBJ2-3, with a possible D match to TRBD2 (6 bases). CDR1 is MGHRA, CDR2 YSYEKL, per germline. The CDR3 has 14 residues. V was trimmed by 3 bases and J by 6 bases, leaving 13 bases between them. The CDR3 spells CASSHGTSSDTQYF. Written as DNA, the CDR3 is TGCGCCAGCAGCCATGGTACTAGCTCTGATACGCAGTATTTT.

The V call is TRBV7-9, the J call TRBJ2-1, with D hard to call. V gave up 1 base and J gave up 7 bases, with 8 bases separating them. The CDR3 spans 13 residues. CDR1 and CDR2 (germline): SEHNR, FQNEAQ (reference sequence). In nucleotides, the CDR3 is TGTGCCAGCAGCTTAGGAGGTCTTAATGAGCAGTTCTTC. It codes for CASSLGGLNEQFF.

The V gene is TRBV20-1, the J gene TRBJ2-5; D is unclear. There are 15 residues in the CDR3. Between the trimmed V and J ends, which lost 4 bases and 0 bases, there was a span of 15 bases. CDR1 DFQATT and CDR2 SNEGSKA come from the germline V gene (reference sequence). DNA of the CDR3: TGCAGTGCTATCAAAGACCTACGTTACCAAGAGACCCAGTACTTC. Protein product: CSAIKDLRYQETQYF.

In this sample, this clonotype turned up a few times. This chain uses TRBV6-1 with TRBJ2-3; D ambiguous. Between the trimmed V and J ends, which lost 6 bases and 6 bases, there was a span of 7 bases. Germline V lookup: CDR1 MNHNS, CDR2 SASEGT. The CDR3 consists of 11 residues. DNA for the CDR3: TGTGCCAGCAGCACCATCGATACGCAGTATTTT. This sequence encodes CASSTIDTQYF.

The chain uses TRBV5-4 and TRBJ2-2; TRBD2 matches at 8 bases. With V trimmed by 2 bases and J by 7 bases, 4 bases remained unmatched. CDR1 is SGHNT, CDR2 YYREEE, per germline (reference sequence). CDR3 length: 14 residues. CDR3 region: CASSLAGAGGELFF. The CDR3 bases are TGTGCCAGCAGCTTAGCGGGGGCGGGCGGGGAGCTGTTTTTT.

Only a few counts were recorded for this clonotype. The CDR3 loop is CASSHTGSVNTEAFF. As DNA, the CDR3 is TGTGCCAGCAGCCACACAGGGAGCGTGAACACTGAAGCTTTCTTT. The chain uses TRBV7-8 and TRBJ1-1, with D possibly being TRBD1 (6 bases). Germline V lookup: CDR1 SGHVS, CDR2 FQNEAQ. V was pared by 5 bases and J by 0 bases, with 13 bases between. This CDR3 spans 15 amino acids.

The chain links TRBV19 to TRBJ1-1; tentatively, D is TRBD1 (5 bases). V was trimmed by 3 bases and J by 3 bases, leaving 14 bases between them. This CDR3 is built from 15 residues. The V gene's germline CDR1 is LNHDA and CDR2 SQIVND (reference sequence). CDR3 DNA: TGTGCCAGTAGTATGGGGAGGGTGGGGGACACTGAAGCTTTCTTT. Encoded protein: CASSMGRVGDTEAFF. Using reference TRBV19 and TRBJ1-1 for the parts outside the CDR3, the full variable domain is DGGITQSPKYLFRKEGQNVTLSCEQNLNHDAMYWYRQDPGQGLRLIYYSQIVNDFQKGDIAEGYSVSREKKESFPLTVTSAQKNPTAFYLCASSMGRVGDTEAFFGQGTRLTVV.

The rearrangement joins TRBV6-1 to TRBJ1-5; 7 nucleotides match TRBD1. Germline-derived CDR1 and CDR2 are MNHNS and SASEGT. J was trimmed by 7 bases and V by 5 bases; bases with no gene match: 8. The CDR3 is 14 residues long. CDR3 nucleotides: TGTGCCAGCAGTACTACAGGGGTGGAACAGCCCCAGCATTTT. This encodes CASSTTGVEQPQHF.

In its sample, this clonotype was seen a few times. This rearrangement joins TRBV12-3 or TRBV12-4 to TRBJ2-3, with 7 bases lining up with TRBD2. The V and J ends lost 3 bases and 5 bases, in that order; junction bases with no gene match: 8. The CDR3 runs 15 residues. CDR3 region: CASSFGGSAQDTQYF. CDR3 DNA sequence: TGTGCCAGCAGTTTCGGGGGGTCGGCCCAAGATACGCAGTATTTT.

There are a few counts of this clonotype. Here the CDR3 reads CASRTYSGANVLTF. The CDR3 bases are TGTGCCAGCAGGACCTACTCTGGGGCCAACGTCCTGACTTTC. The chain combines TRBV2 with TRBJ2-6, with D unclear. The CDR3 is made up of 14 amino acids. V was clipped by 6 bases and J by 0 bases, with 6 bases between them. Per the germline V gene, CDR1 is SNHLY and CDR2 is FYNNEI. Together with reference TRBV2 and TRBJ2-6, the CDR3 gives the full variable domain: EPEVTQTPSHQVTQMGQEVILRCVPISNHLYFYWYRQILGQKVEFLVSFYNNEISEKSEIFDDQFSVERPDGSNFTLKIRSTKLEDSAMYFCASRTYSGANVLTFGAGSRLTVL.

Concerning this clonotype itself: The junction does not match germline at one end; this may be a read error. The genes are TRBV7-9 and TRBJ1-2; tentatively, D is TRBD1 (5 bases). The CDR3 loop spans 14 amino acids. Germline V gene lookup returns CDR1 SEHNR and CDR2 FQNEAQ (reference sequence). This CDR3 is CASSTPTENYDYTF. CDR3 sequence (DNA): TGTGCCAGCAGCACGCCGACAGAGAACTATGACTACACCTTC.